This T cell receptor (beta chain) was obtained from a study of sequential checkpoint blockade in melanoma. Study information: First-line arms were nivolumab then ipilimumab, or the reverse, randomized 1:1. 91 pretreatment tumor DNA samples were TCRβ immunosequenced. Study outcomes and limitations: Clinical benefit was about 30 times likelier when tumor T-cell fraction and clonality increased. Response in arm A was associated with pretreatment TIL clonality.

The count of this clone is one. Antigen unknown. This table comes from immunoSEQ multiplex PCR, and its TCRdb copy is limited to in-frame clones, with some not included. The repertoire holds 35,000 to 40,000 clones, with 30% to 40% as singletons. Unmatched junction bases numbered 13, after V lost 2 bases and J lost 5 bases. The germline CDR1 and CDR2 sequences are KGHSH and LQKENI. There are 17 residues in the CDR3. Treatment indicated: randomized to nivolumab then ipilimumab (arm A) or the reverse (arm B). This specimen was tumor tissue (inferred from file names), taken from a patient given nivolumab and ipilimumab in sequence. The V call is TRBV18, the J call TRBJ1-1; TRBD1 matches 8 bases. The TCR was taken from a human donor with melanoma. CDR3 bases: TGTGCCAGCTCACCAGTCCAACTAACAGGGGGAAGGACTGAAGCTTTCTTT. Its protein is CASSPVQLTGGRTEAFF.